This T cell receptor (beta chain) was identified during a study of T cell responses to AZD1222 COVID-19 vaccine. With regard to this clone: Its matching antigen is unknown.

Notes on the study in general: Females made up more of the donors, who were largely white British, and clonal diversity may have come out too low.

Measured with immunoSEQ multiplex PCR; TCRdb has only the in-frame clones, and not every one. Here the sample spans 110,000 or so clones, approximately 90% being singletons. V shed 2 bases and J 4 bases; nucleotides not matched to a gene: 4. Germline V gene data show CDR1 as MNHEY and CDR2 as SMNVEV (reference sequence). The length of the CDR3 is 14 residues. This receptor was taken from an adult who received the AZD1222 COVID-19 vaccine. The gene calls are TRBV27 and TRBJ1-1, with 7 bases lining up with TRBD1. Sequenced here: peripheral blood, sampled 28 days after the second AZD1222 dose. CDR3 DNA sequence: TGTGCCAGCAGTTTAAGGGGGCTAGGCACTGAAGCTTTCTTT. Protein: CASSLRGLGTEAFF.